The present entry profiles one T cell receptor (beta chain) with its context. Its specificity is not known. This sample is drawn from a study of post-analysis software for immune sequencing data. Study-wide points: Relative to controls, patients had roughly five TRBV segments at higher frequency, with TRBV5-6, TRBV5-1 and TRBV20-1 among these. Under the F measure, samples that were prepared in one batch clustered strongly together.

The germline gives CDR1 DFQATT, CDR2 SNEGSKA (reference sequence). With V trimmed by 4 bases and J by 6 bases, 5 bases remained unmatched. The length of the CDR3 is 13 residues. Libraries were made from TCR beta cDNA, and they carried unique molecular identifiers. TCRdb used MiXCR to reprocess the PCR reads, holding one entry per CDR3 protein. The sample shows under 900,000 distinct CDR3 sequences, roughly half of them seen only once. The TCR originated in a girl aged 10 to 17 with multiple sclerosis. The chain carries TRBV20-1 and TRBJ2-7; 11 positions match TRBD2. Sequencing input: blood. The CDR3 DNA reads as TGCAGTGCTAAACTAGCGGGAGTTCCCGAGCAGTACTTC. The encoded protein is CSAKLAGVPEQYF.